This is a list of T cell receptor beta chains from one sample in a study of cytomegalovirus exposure and HLA in healthy donors. Sequencing was performed with immunoSEQ multiplex PCR; in TCRdb, only in-frame clones are kept and a portion is missing. The data show roughly 180,000 clones, roughly 84% seen once. What was sequenced was PBMCs. Receptors originate from a boy between 2 and 10 years old in good health and CMV-seronegative. The conserved cysteine and the conserved F or W are not part of the CDR3 here. The listing skips clone size in some rows; elsewhere it reads once, few, many or a size class.

>TRBJ2-5|TRBV19|few
ASSLLGSGIEETQY
>TRBJ2-5|TRBV5-1|.
ASSYRGRQETQY
>TRBJ1-4|TRBV15|.
ATSRAVYEKLF
>TRBJ2-2|TRBV30|once
AWRGAATGELF
>TRBJ2-1|TRBV5-1|few
ASSFKTATNEQF
>TRBJ2-3|TRBV10-3|.
AITRTGEGDTQY
>TRBJ2-5|TRBV9|.
ASSVAEGRLALQY
>TRBJ1-4|TRBV6-1|.
ASSGDRGPPGAHEKLF
>TRBJ1-2|TRBV10-3|.
AISDNVRVTGGYT
>TRBJ1-3|TRBV5-1|.
ASSLAGGRGSGNTIY
>TRBJ2-5|TRBV9|.
ASSVAGGQETQY
>TRBJ2-5|TRBV19|.
ASSIRKTTRQETQY
>TRBJ2-1|TRBV5-6|.
ASSFRQGPFDEQF
>TRBJ1-3|TRBV7-9|once
ASSSQNTIY
>TRBJ2-5|TRBV28|.
ASSLSEGRETQY
>TRBJ1-6|TRBV9|.
ASSDELTGKNSPLH
>TRBJ1-2|TRBV10-3|.
AISEDRGLLTPYGYT
>TRBJ1-2|TRBV27|.
ASSPQPRQGPNYGYT
>TRBJ2-3|TRBV6-5|.
ASSYETSSDTQY
>TRBJ2-5|TRBV29-1|.
SASPGETQY
>TRBJ2-1|TRBV9|.
ASSGYSSGSPDEQF
>TRBJ1-2|TRBV25-1|.
ASSENRGQVGYT
>TRBJ1-3|TRBV4-3|.
ASSQDSSGNTIY
>TRBJ2-7|TRBV4-3|once
ASSASENSYEQY
>TRBJ1-2|TRBV5-4|.
ASSLRQIHSNYGYT
>TRBJ2-1|TRBV9|.
ASSVAPWTGNEQF
>TRBJ1-2|TRBV2|.
ASSDDRGSRGYT
>TRBJ2-3|TRBV19|.
ASSTSATTSGRIDTQY
>TRBJ1-5|TRBV7-6|.
ASSLLAGNQPQH
>TRBJ2-5|TRBV6-1|.
ASSRTGGQETQY
>TRBJ2-3|TRBV6-5|few
ASSPDNTYTDTQY
>TRBJ2-3|TRBV25-1|.
ASSRRGPSTDTQY
>TRBJ1-2|TRBV9|.
ASSAVTGAPGYT
>TRBJ2-7|TRBV2|.
ASSERGSGKAQY
>TRBJ1-3|TRBV7-2|.
ASSGTDKGNTIY
>TRBJ2-5|TRBV5-1|.
ASSLAATGAETQY
>TRBJ2-1|TRBV5-6|.
ASARGGYNEQF
>TRBJ2-3|TRBV7-2|.
ASGNGGDTQY
>TRBJ2-6|TRBV6-5|.
ASSYQGAHGANVLT
>TRBJ1-2|TRBV9|.
ASSGFSADRLPGGYT
>TRBJ2-2|TRBV9|.
ASSVYSGATTGELF